The clone carrying this T cell receptor (beta chain) was counted only a few times. Its specificity is not known. This CDR3 has 12 residues. Looked up from germline, CDR1 is MNHEY and CDR2 is SVGAGI. V was clipped by 4 bases and J by 2 bases, with 6 bases between them. Isolated RNA was reverse transcribed in full, so expressed TCRB transcripts were sequenced. Method: immunoSEQ multiplex PCR; TCRdb's copy keeps in-frame clones and lacks some. The sample carries around 710,000 clones, over 10% recorded once. The data originate from a study of beta chain features in type 1 diabetes. Study outcomes and limitations: Shorter TCRB CDR3s, moderately but significantly so, were found in Type 1 diabetes patients in all four CD4+ subsets.

The sequenced material came from naive CD4+ T cells from blood. The chain couples TRBV6-5 to TRBJ2-7; D is ambiguous. The TCR comes from a man aged 30 to 45 with type 1 diabetes. CDR3 sequence: CASSSLPYEQYF. The CDR3 coding sequence is TGTGCCAGCAGTTCTCTACCCTACGAGCAGTACTTC.